Below, 18 T cell receptor beta chains from the same sample are listed, as sequenced in a study of blood T cell repertoires in COVID-19. The repertoire was sequenced with immunoSEQ multiplex PCR; TCRdb's copy has only in-frame clones and lacks some. The sample has tens of thousands of clones; roughly 90% are singletons. The specimen sequenced was peripheral blood. These receptors all stem from a man in his fifties or sixties with COVID-19, enrolled during active disease.

This CDR3 reads CASSLALSSGRARQETQYF. The CDR3 bases are TGTGCCAGCAGCTTAGCGCTGTCTAGCGGGAGGGCCAGGCAGGAGACCCAGTACTTC. V and J are TRBV7-2 and TRBJ2-5; 12 bases fit TRBD2. Germline values: CDR1 SGHTA, CDR2 FQGNSA. After removal of 0 bases from V and 5 bases from J, the junction contained 13 bases not matched to a gene. This CDR3 has 19 amino acids.

V is TRBV28 and J is TRBJ1-1, with 7 bases identical to TRBD1. CDR3 size: 14 residues. V trimming: 9 bases; J trimming: 8 bases; junction bases outside the gene matches: 15. CDR1 and CDR2 from the germline V gene are MDHEN and SYDVKM. In DNA, the CDR3 is TGTGCCAGTTTAGTGGGCAGGGGGTCTTCCGAAGCTTTCTTT. Translating it yields CASLVGRGSSEAFF.

The V call is TRBV7-2, the J call TRBJ2-5; D might be TRBD1 (6 bases). V lost 5 bases and J 5 bases, leaving 15 bases between the germline ends. Germline values: CDR1 SGHTA, CDR2 FQGNSA. The CDR3 loop spans 14 amino acids. As DNA, the CDR3 is TGTGCCAGCAGCCCCCAACAGGGATGGGAGACCCAGTACTTC. Encoded protein: CASSPQQGWETQYF.

There are a few counts of this clone. This chain uses TRBV27 with TRBJ1-6; TRBD1 matches 8 bases. Germline values: CDR1 MNHEY, CDR2 SMNVEV (reference sequence). This CDR3 has 14 residues. J gave up 6 bases and V 5 bases, and 3 bases lay outside the gene matches. CDR3 DNA: TGTGCCAGCAGTGAGGACAGGGCTAATTCACCCCTCCACTTT. Translated: CASSEDRANSPLHF.

The V call is TRBV29-1, the J call TRBJ1-2, with TRBD1 matching 10 bases. Germline CDR1 reads SQVTM; CDR2 reads ANQGSEA. This CDR3 has 13 amino acids. The V gene end was trimmed by 7 bases and the J gene end by 5 bases; junction bases not matched to a gene: 7. The CDR3, as DNA: TGCAGCGCCCGGACAGGGGGAAGTTATGGCTACACCTTC. Protein product: CSARTGGSYGYTF.

The chain recombines TRBV28 with TRBJ2-5; possible D gene TRBD2, 7 bases. The CDR3 runs to 12 residues. CDR1 is MDHEN and CDR2 is SYDVKM in the germline V gene. V lost 11 bases to trimming and J lost 4 bases, with 14 bases between them. CDR3 DNA sequence: TGTGCCGGTGCGGGGGCAACAGAGACCCAGTACTTC. This encodes CAGAGATETQYF.

The chain employs TRBV5-5 and TRBJ1-1, with 7 positions matching TRBD1. Germline V gene lookup returns CDR1 SGHKS and CDR2 YYEKEE (reference sequence). The CDR3 length is 15 residues. V trimming: 4 bases; J trimming: 3 bases; junction bases outside the gene matches: 9. CDR3 coding DNA: TGTGCCAGCAGCGCACAGGGGATAGGGGACACTGAAGCTTTCTTT. It specifies CASSAQGIGDTEAFF.

The V and J genes are TRBV12-3 or TRBV12-4 and TRBJ2-5; D is uncertain. The CDR3 is 12 residues long. Trimming shortened V by 5 bases and J by 13 bases, and 17 bases separated the two germline ends. The CDR3 spells CASSAQGGSWYF. The CDR3 DNA follows: TGTGCCAGCAGTGCCCAAGGCGGAAGCTGGTACTTC.

The genes are TRBV5-1 and TRBJ1-1; no firm D call. The CDR3 has 16 residues. Germline V gene lookup returns CDR1 SGHRS and CDR2 YFSETQ. Trimming left V 4 bases short and J 1 base short, with 17 bases between. CDR3 coding DNA: TGCGCCAGCAGCCGGGAGGCCCTAGTGGGGAACACTGAAGCTTTCTTT. This sequence encodes CASSREALVGNTEAFF.

This chain joins TRBV7-2 and TRBJ2-7; D possibly corresponds to TRBD2 (6 bases). V was cut by 3 bases and J by 3 bases, with 12 bases left in between. CDR1 is SGHTA and CDR2 is FQGNSA in the germline V gene. This CDR3 spans 14 amino acids. CDR3 sequence (DNA): TGTGCCAGCAGCTTCCGGGACTTAGGCTACGAGCAGTACTTC. Protein sequence: CASSFRDLGYEQYF.

The chain links TRBV29-1 to TRBJ1-3, with D maybe TRBD1 (5 bases). Trimming shortened V by 3 bases and J by 0 bases, and 9 bases separated the two germline ends. Germline V gene lookup returns CDR1 SQVTM and CDR2 ANQGSEA. The CDR3 totals 14 residues. The CDR3 region has the DNA TGCAGCGTTGAGGGAGGGACCTCTGGAAACACCATATATTTT. Encoded protein: CSVEGGTSGNTIYF. Variable domain in full (rest from reference TRBV29-1 and TRBJ1-3): SAVISQKPSRDICQRGTSLTIQCQVDSQVTMMFWYRQQPGQSLTLIATANQGSEATYESGFVIDKFPISRPNLTFSTLTVSNMSPEDSSIYLCSVEGGTSGNTIYFGEGSWLTVV.

The chain recombines TRBV25-1 with TRBJ2-7; 7 nucleotides agree with TRBD1. V was pared by 4 bases and J by 5 bases, with 5 bases of the junction left unmatched. The CDR3 has 13 amino acids. Looked up from germline, CDR1 is MGHDK and CDR2 is SYGVNS. In nucleotides, the CDR3 is TGTGCCAGCAGTGCGACAGGGCCTAACGAGCAGTACTTC. This sequence encodes CASSATGPNEQYF.

This clone is a singleton in its sample. The rearrangement links TRBV28 to TRBJ2-5; 7 bases map to TRBD1. Germline V lookup: CDR1 MDHEN, CDR2 SYDVKM. Trimming at V came to 7 bases and at J to 5 bases, leaving 7 bases not matched to a gene. The CDR3 has 13 residues. CDR3 sequence (DNA): TGTGCCAGCACCGACAGGGCGGTGGAGACCCAGTACTTC. This gives the protein CASTDRAVETQYF.

The V call is TRBV3-1 (or the pseudogene TRBV3-2), the J call TRBJ1-2; D is perhaps TRBD1 (6 bases). Germline V gene sequence: CDR1 LGHDT, CDR2 YNNKEL (reference sequence). Trimming stripped 3 bases from V and 7 bases from J, with 15 bases between. This CDR3 has 14 residues. The chain's CDR3 is CASSQDTGMLGYTF. For the CDR3, the DNA is TGTGCCAGCAGCCAGGACACAGGGATGCTTGGCTACACCTTC.

This chain joins TRBV5-1 and TRBJ1-4; 8 nucleotides match TRBD1. The junction had 6 bases not matched to a gene; V was cut back by 0 bases and J by 11 bases. This CDR3 contains 14 residues. Per germline, CDR1 SGHRS and CDR2 YFSETQ. As DNA, the CDR3 is TGCGCCAGCAGCTTGGCCGGGACAGGAGACAAACTGTTTTTT. Its translation: CASSLAGTGDKLFF.

The gene calls are TRBV30 and TRBJ2-7; 10 bases match TRBD1. Trimming cost V 0 bases and J 2 bases; bases outside gene matches: 1. The V gene's germline CDR1 is GTSNPN and CDR2 SVGIG (reference sequence). The CDR3 runs 14 residues. The DNA of the CDR3 is TGTGCCTGGAGTGTAGACAGGGGGCCCTACGAGCAGTACTTC. It yields the protein CAWSVDRGPYEQYF.

The chain recombines TRBV7-2 with TRBJ1-3; the D is unclear. V lost 2 bases, J lost 8 bases, and 10 bases lay in between. The CDR3 contains 13 residues. CDR1 and CDR2 (germline): SGHTA, FQGNSA. CDR3 loop: CASSLMVADTIYF. In nucleotides, the CDR3 is TGTGCCAGCAGCTTAATGGTCGCGGACACCATATATTTT.

The rearrangement links TRBV19 to TRBJ1-1, with a possible D match to TRBD1 (5 bases). V was shortened by 3 bases and J by 1 base, with 9 bases between the two germline ends. The CDR3 has 14 residues. Germline CDR1 is LNHDA and CDR2 is SQIVND (reference sequence). CDR3 region: CASSIRGRNTEAFF. DNA for the CDR3: TGTGCCAGTAGTATTCGGGGGAGGAACACTGAAGCTTTCTTT. Using reference TRBV19 and TRBJ1-1 for the parts outside the CDR3, the full variable domain is DGGITQSPKYLFRKEGQNVTLSCEQNLNHDAMYWYRQDPGQGLRLIYYSQIVNDFQKGDIAEGYSVSREKKESFPLTVTSAQKNPTAFYLCASSIRGRNTEAFFGQGTRLTVV.